This T cell receptor (beta chain) comes out of a study of ipilimumab plus nivolumab after autologous stem cell transplantation. Study details: Median doses per patient: a few ipilimumab, under ten nivolumab.

On this clone: The antigen is undetermined.

Study outcomes and limitations: TCR repertoire, Treg phenotype and gut microbiota reportedly support more study of this approach.

Sequencing used immunoSEQ multiplex PCR; TCRdb keeps in-frame clones, though not all of them. The sample gives fewer than 30,000 clones, roughly 86% of which show up once; around 5% is in the top ten. CDR1 SNHLY and CDR2 FYNNEI come from the germline V gene. The CDR3 totals 19 residues. Unmatched junction bases numbered 11, after V lost 1 base and J lost 6 bases. Checkpoint therapy with ipilimumab 1 mg/kg began 14 to 28 days after transplant. The source is a male donor with diffuse large B-cell lymphoma. Source: PBMCs, taken in a trial of ipilimumab plus nivolumab as post-transplant consolidation. The chain links TRBV2 to TRBJ2-3; 15 nucleotides align to TRBD2. CDR3 sequence reads: CASSEEPGLAGGPRDTQYF. The CDR3 DNA sequence: TGTGCCAGCAGTGAAGAGCCCGGACTAGCGGGGGGGCCACGTGATACGCAGTATTTT.